This TCR beta chain was identified during a study of PD-L1 blockade in urothelial cancer. About the research overall: Males with urothelial cancer arising in the bladder constituted about 85% of the roughly 30 patients. In terms of prior chemotherapy, patients had received 0 to 3 regimens. The study recovered a median of around 150,000 T cells per blood sample. Whole-study findings and limits: The study found that durable-benefit patients expanded tumor-associated blood clones more at 3 weeks.

Generated by immunoSEQ multiplex PCR, the TCRdb table keeps only in-frame clones and is missing some. The repertoire holds around 120,000 clones, with about 85% as singletons. Trimming pared 6 bases from V and 5 bases from J, leaving 13 bases between. Germline-derived CDR1 and CDR2 are MNHNY and SVGAGI (reference sequence). This CDR3 is built from 13 residues. On this clone itself: Its cognate antigen is unknown.

The clonotype comes from a man aged 50 or older with urothelial cancer. The rearrangement joins TRBV6-6 to TRBJ1-2; perhaps TRBD1 as D (6 bases). The starting material was PBMCs, obtained around atezolizumab (anti-PD-L1) treatment. The CDR3 bases are TGTGCCAGCAGCTACGGACAGAGTTATGGCTACACCTTC. Translating gives CASSYGQSYGYTF.